In its sample, the clone carrying this TCR beta chain was seen a few times. Antigen: not known. The sample is drawn from a study of T cells in Graves' hyperthyroidism and ophthalmopathy. Patients with uncontrolled infections, other autoimmune diseases, pregnancy or lactation were excluded. The study's findings and limits: The model's output predicted ophthalmopathy at a median of 6.5 months prior to onset. The majority of expanded thyroid clonotypes above 0.001 also appeared in blood.

Researchers took RNA transcripts and amplified the TCR beta CDR3 regions from them. With the HTBI primer set, the TCR CDR3 went through a first round of RT-PCR. In TCRdb, the multiplex PCR reads were re-called with MiXCR into one record per CDR3 protein. The sample consists of around 490,000 distinct CDR3 sequences, less than 20% of them appearing once. Sequencing was done on a sample of blood. The TCR sequence derives from a man between 40 and 49 years old with Graves' ophthalmopathy.

CDR3 sequence reads: CAILQGTQYF. The CDR3 DNA is TGTGCCATCTTACAAGGGACGCAGTATTTT. This sequence joins TRBV2 and TRBJ2-3; no firm D call. Germline loops: CDR1 SNHLY, CDR2 FYNNEI. With 10 bases removed from V and 9 bases from J, the gap between germline ends came to 11 bases. CDR3 length: 10 amino acids.